The present T cell receptor beta chain was sequenced within a study of blood T cell repertoires in COVID-19. Overall study: The origin of the acute and convalescent COVID-19 samples was the United States, Italy and Spain. In each case, the material was cDNA or gDNA derived from T cells, B-cell-depleted T cells, or PBMCs.

Authors' analysis steps: Quantification of nucleated cells was approximated via reference gene primer amplification. The assay was immunoSEQ multiplex PCR, and TCRdb's table has in-frame clones only and misses some. V and J calls and clone size are copied from that table; D and trimming were computed from the DNA. The data show around 190,000 clones, with 70% to 90% seen just once and roughly 5% held by the top ten. Germline trimming cut 2 bases from V and 2 bases from J; bases unmatched to any gene: 6. The V gene's germline CDR1 is SGHKS and CDR2 YYEKEE (reference sequence). The CDR3 covers 15 residues.

The chain couples TRBV5-5 to TRBJ1-2; 7 positions match TRBD1. The sample comprised peripheral blood. This clonotype was obtained from a woman older than 75 with acute or convalescent COVID-19. The CDR3 nucleotides read TGTGCCAGCAGCTTCTCAGGGGGGCTCAACTATGGCTACACCTTC. Protein: CASSFSGGLNYGYTF.